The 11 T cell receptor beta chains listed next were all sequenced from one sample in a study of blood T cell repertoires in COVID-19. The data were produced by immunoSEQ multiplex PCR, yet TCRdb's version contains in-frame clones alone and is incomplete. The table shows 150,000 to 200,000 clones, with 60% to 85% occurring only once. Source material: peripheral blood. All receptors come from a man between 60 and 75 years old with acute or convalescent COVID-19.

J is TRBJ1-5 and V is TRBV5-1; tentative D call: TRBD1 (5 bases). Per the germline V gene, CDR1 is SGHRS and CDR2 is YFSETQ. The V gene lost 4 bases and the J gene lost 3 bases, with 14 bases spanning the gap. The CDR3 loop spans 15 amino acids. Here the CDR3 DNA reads TGCGCCAGCAGCCTCCAGGGACTGATCAATCAGCCCCAGCATTTT. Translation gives CASSLQGLINQPQHF.

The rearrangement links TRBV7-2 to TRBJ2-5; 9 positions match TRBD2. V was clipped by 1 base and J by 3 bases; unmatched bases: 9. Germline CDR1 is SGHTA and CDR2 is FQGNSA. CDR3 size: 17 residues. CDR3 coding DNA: TGTGCCAGCAGCTTAGGTGTTCGCAGCGGGGGGAAAGAGACCCAGTACTTC. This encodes CASSLGVRSGGKETQYF.

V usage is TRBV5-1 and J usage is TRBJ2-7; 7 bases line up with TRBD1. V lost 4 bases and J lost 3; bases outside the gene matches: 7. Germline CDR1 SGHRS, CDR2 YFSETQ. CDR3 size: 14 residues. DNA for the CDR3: TGCGCCAGCAGCCCCACCGCAGGGGGCTACGAGCAGTACTTC. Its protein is CASSPTAGGYEQYF.

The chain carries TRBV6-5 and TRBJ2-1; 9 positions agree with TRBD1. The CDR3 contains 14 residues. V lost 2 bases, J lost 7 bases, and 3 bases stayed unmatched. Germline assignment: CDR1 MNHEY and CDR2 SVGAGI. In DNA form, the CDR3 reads TGTGCCAGCAGTTACACCGGGACAGGGAATGAGCAGTTCTTC. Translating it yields CASSYTGTGNEQFF.

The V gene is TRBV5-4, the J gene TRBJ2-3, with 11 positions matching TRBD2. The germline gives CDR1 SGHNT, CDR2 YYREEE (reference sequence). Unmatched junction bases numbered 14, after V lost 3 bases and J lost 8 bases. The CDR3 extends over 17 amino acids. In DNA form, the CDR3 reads TGTGCCAGCAGCTCCCCTCTAGCGGGGGGCACCCTTGGTACGCAGTATTTT. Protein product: CASSSPLAGGTLGTQYF.

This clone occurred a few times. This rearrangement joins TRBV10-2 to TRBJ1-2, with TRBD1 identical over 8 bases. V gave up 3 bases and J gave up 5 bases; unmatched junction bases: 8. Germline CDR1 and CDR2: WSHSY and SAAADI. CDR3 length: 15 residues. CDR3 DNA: TGCGCCAGCAGTGACCTTCGCAGGGGGCCGTATGGCTACACCTTC. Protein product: CASSDLRRGPYGYTF.

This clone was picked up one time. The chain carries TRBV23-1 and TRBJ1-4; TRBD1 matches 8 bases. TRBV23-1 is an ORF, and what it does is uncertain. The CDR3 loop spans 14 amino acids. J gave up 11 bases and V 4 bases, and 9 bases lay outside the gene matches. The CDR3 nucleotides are TGCGCCAGCAGTCCCGGACAGGGCGGGCAGAAACTGTTTTTT. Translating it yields CASSPGQGGQKLFF.

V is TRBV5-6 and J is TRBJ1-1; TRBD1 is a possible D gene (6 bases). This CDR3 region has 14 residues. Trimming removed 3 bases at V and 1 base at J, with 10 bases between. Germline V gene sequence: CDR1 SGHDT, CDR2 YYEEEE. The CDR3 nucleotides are TGTGCCAGCAGCTCCCCGGACAGGAACACTGAAGCTTTCTTT. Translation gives CASSSPDRNTEAFF.

In DNA, the CDR3 is TGCGCCAGCAGTGAAGGCAGGGGGCGCGATGAGCAGTTCTTC. This translates into CASSEGRGRDEQFF. This chain connects TRBV10-2 to TRBJ2-1, with 8 bases matching TRBD1. J was trimmed by 8 bases and V by 3 bases; bases with no gene match: 6. Germline CDR1 WSHSY, CDR2 SAAADI. The CDR3 runs to 14 residues.

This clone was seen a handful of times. CDR3 DNA sequence: TGTGCCAGCAGTTCCCTACAGGGTTATAATTCACCCCTCCACTTT. It specifies CASSSLQGYNSPLHF. This sequence joins TRBV27 and TRBJ1-6, with a weak D call TRBD1 (6 bases). Germline lookup yields CDR1 MNHEY and CDR2 SMNVEV (reference sequence). Trimming pared 4 bases from V and 4 bases from J, leaving 11 bases between. CDR3 length: 15 residues.

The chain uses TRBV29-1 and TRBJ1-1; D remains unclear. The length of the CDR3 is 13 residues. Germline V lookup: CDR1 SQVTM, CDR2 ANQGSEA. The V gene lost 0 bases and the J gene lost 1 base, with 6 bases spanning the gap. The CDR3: CSVEDRGNTEAFF. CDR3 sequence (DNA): TGCAGCGTTGAAGATCGGGGGAACACTGAAGCTTTCTTT. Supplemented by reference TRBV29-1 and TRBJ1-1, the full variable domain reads SAVISQKPSRDICQRGTSLTIQCQVDSQVTMMFWYRQQPGQSLTLIATANQGSEATYESGFVIDKFPISRPNLTFSTLTVSNMSPEDSSIYLCSVEDRGNTEAFFGQGTRLTVV.